This T cell receptor beta chain was recovered during a study of blood T cell repertoires in COVID-19. Study-wide background: There were acute and convalescent COVID-19 samples, and they came from the United States, Italy and Spain. From T cells, B-cell-depleted T cells, or PBMCs came the material, which was cDNA or gDNA.

From germline, CDR1 is GTSNPN and CDR2 SVGIG (reference sequence). The CDR3 extends over 12 amino acids. Trimming cost V 2 bases and J 4 bases, with 8 bases left between them. Original processing methods: Estimation of nucleated cell counts was performed using reference gene primer amplification. Assay: immunoSEQ multiplex PCR; the TCRdb copy retains only in-frame clones and omits some. The D gene and trimming were derived from the DNA, and the V and J assignments and clone size from that table. The sample gives tens of thousands of clones, more than 80% of which show up once; 1% to 1.5% is in the top ten.

The chain has TRBV30 and TRBJ1-2; D gene ambiguous. The TCR originated in a woman at least 80 years old with acute or convalescent COVID-19. Sequenced input: peripheral blood. The CDR3, as DNA: TGTGCCTGGAGTAGTACAGCCTATGGCTACACCTTC. Its translation: CAWSSTAYGYTF. The full variable domain, in which reference TRBV30 and TRBJ1-2 provide the parts outside the CDR3, is SQTIHQWPATLVQPVGSPLSLECTVEGTSNPNLYWYRQAAGRGLQLLFYSVGIGQISSEVPQNLSASRPQDRQFILSSKKLLLSDSGFYLCAWSSTAYGYTFGSGTRLTVV.